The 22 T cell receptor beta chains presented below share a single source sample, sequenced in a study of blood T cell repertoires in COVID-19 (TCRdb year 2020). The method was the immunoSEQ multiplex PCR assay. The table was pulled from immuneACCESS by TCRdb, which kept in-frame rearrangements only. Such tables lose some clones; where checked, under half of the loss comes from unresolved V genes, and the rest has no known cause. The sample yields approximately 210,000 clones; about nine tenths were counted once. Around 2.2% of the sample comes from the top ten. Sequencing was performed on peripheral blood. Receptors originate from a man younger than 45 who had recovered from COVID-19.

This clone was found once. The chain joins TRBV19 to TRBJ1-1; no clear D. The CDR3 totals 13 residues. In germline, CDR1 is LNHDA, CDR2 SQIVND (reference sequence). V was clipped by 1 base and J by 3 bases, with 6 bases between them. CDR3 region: CASSIGADTEAFF. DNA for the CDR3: TGTGCCAGTAGTATAGGGGCAGACACTGAAGCTTTCTTT.

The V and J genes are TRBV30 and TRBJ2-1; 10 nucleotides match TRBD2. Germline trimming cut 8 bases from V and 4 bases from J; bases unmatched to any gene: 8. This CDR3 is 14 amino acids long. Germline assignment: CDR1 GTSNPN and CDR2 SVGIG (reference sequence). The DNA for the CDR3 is TGTGCCGCGTTCGGACTAGCGGTTTACAATGAGCAGTTCTTC. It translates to CAAFGLAVYNEQFF. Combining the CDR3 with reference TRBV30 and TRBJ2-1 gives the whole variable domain SQTIHQWPATLVQPVGSPLSLECTVEGTSNPNLYWYRQAAGRGLQLLFYSVGIGQISSEVPQNLSASRPQDRQFILSSKKLLLSDSGFYLCAAFGLAVYNEQFFGPGTRLTVL.

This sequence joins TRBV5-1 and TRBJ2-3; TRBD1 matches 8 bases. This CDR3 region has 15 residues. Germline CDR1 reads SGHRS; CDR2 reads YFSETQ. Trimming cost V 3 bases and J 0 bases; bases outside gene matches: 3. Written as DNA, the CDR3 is TGCGCCAGCAGCTCCGGGACAGGAAGCACAGATACGCAGTATTTT. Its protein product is CASSSGTGSTDTQYF.

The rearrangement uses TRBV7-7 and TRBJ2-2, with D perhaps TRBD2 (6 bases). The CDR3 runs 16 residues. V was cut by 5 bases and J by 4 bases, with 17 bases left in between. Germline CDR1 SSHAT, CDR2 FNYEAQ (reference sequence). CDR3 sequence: CASSPLAPYGTGELFF. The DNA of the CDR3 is TGTGCCAGCAGCCCACTAGCTCCTTACGGCACCGGGGAGCTGTTTTTT.

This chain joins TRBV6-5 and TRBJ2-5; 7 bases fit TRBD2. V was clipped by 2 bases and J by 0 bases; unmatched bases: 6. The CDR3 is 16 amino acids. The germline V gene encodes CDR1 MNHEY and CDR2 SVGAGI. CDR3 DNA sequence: TGTGCCAGCAGTTACGTCACGGGGGGTAACCAAGAGACCCAGTACTTC. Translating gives CASSYVTGGNQETQYF.

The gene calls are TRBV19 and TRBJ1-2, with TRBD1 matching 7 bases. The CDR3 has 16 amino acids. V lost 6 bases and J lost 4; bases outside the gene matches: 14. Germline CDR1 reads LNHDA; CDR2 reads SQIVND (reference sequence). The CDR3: CASRLDWDSSVYGYTF. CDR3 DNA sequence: TGTGCCAGTAGGCTGGACTGGGACAGTTCGGTCTATGGCTACACCTTC.

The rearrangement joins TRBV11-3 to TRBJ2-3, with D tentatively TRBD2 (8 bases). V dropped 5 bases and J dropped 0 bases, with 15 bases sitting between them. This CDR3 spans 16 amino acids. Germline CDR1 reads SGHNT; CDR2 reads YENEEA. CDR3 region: CASSREGAASTDTQYF. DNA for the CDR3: TGTGCCAGCAGCCGGGAGGGGGCCGCTAGCACAGATACGCAGTATTTT. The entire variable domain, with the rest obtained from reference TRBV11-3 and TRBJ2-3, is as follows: EAGVVQSPRYKIIEKKQPVAFWCNPISGHNTLYWYLQNLGQGPELLIRYENEEAVDDSQLPKDRFSAERLKGVDSTLKIQPAELGDSAVYLCASSREGAASTDTQYFGPGTRLTVL.

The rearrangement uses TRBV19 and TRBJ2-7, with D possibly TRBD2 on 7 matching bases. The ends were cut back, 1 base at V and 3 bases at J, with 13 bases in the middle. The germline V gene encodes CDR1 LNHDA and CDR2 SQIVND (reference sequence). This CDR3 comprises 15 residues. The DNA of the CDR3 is TGTGCCAGTAGTATAGTGGGGGGGCTACACTACGAGCAGTACTTC. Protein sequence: CASSIVGGLHYEQYF.

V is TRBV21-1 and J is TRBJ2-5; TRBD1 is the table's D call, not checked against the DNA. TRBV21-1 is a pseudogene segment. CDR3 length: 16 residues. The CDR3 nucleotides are TGTGCCAGCAGCCCCAAGCGGACAGGGGCCCAAGAGACCCAGTACTTC. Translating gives CASSPKRTGAQETQYF.

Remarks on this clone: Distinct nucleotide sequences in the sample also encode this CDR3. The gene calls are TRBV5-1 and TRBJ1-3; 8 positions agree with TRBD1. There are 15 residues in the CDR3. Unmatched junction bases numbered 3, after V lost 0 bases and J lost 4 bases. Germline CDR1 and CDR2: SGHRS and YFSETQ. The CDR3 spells CASSLDRGSGNTIYF. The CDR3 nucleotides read TGCGCCAGCAGCTTGGACAGGGGGTCGGGAAACACCATATATTTT.

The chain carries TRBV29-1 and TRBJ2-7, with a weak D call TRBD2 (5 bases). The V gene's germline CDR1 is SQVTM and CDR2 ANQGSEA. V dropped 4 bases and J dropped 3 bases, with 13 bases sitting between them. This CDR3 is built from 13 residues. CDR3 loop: CSVALVTDYEQYF. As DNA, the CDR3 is TGCAGCGTTGCACTAGTTACAGACTACGAGCAGTACTTC.

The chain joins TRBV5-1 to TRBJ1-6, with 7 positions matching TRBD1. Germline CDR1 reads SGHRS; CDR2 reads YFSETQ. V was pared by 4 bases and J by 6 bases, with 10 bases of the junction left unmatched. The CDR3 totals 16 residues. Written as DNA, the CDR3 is TGCGCCAGCAGCCCCTACGGACAGGAAATTAATTCACCCCTCCACTTT. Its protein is CASSPYGQEINSPLHF.

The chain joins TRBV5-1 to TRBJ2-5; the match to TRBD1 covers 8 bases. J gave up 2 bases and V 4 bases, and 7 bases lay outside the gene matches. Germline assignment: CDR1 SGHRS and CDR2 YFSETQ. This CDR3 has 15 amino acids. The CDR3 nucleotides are TGCGCCAGCAGCCCCGGGACAGGACCACAAGAGACCCAGTACTTC. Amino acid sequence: CASSPGTGPQETQYF.

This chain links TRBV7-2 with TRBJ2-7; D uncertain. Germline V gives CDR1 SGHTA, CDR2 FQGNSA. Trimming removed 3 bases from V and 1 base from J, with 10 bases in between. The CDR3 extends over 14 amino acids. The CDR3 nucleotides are TGTGCCAGCAGCTTCCCTACGGGTTCCTACGAGCAGTACTTC. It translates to CASSFPTGSYEQYF.

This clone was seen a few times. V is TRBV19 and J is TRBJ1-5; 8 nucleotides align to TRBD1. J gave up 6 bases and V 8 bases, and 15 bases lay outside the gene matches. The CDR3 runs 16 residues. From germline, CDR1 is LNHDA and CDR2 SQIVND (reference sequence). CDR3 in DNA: TGTGCCAGTGGGACCATTAGACAGGGGTCTGGTCAGCCCCAGCATTTT. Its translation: CASGTIRQGSGQPQHF.

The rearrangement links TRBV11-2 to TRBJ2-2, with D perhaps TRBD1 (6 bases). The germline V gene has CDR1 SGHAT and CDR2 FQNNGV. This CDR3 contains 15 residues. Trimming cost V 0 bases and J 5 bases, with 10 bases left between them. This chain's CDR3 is CASSLEGAMTGELFF. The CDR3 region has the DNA TGTGCCAGCAGCTTAGAGGGGGCAATGACCGGGGAGCTGTTTTTT.

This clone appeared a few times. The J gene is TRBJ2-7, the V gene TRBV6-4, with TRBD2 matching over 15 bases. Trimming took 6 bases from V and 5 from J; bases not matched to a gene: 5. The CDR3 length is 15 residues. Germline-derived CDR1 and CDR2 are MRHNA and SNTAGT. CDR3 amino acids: CASSRTSGGADEQYF. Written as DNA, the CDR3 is TGTGCCAGCAGCCGGACTAGCGGGGGGGCCGACGAGCAGTACTTC.

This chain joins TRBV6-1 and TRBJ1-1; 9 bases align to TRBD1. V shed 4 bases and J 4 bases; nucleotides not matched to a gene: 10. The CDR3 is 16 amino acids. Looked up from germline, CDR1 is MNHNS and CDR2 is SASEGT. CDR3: CASSGPRDRAGTEAFF. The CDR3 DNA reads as TGTGCCAGCAGTGGACCCCGGGACAGGGCGGGCACTGAAGCTTTCTTT.

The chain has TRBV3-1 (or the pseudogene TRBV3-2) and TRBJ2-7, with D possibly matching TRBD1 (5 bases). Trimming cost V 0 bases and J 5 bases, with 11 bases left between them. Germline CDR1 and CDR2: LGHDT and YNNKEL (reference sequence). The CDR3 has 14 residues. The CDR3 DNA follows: TGTGCCAGCAGCCAAGACGGCAGGGCACACGAGCAGTACTTC. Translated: CASSQDGRAHEQYF.

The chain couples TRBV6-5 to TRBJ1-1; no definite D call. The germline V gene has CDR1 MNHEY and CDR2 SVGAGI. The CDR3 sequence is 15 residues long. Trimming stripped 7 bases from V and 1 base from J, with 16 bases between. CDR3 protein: CASILDPGANTEAFF. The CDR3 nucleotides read TGTGCCAGCATCCTGGACCCGGGAGCGAACACTGAAGCTTTCTTT.

This CDR3 reads CASSAQTTSGTGELFF. The DNA of the CDR3 is TGTGCCAGCAGCGCACAAACGACCTCAGGCACCGGGGAGCTGTTTTTT. V gene TRBV9 combines with J gene TRBJ2-2; D ambiguous. Germline V gene sequence: CDR1 SGDLS, CDR2 YYNGEE. Trimming pared 3 bases from V and 4 bases from J, leaving 16 bases between. This CDR3 is built from 16 residues. Variable domain in full (rest from reference TRBV9 and TRBJ2-2): DSGVTQTPKHLITATGQRVTLRCSPRSGDLSVYWYQQSLDQGLQFLIQYYNGEERAKGNILERFSAQQFPDLHSELNLSSLELGDSALYFCASSAQTTSGTGELFFGEGSRLTVL.

CDR3 coding DNA: TGTGCCACCCGCGTGGAAGGAGGGCCTGAAGCTTTCTTT. Protein: CATRVEGGPEAFF. The V gene is TRBV24-1, the J gene TRBJ1-1; no clear D. The CDR3 is made up of 13 amino acids. The germline CDR1 and CDR2 sequences are KGHDR and SFDVKD. V shed 9 bases and J shed 6 bases, with 16 bases lying between them.